A selection of T cell receptor beta chains follows, all from one sample in a study of shared clonotypes between healthy human individuals. The data were produced by immunoSEQ multiplex PCR, yet TCRdb's version contains in-frame clones alone and is incomplete. The sample holds roughly 700,000 clones, around 90% seen once. Material for sequencing was memory CD8+ T cells from PBMCs. These receptors all stem from a man younger than 35 in good health. Some clones in this sample may be carry-over from other donors' samples. CDR3s include the opening cysteine and the closing phenylalanine or tryptophan. D genes are given only for firm matches. For some rows the clone size is stated as once, few or many, or as a class when expanded; others skip it.

J: TRBJ2-3
V: TRBV4-1
D: NA
size: NA
DNA: TGCGCCAGCAGCCAAGATTTAGTTCGCACAGATACGCAGTATTTT
CDR3: CASSQDLVRTDTQYF

J: TRBJ2-1
V: TRBV10-3
D: TRBD1
size: NA
DNA: TGTGCCATCAGGGAACAGGGGGCGCTTTGGAATGAGCAGTTCTTC
CDR3: CAIREQGALWNEQFF

J: TRBJ2-2
V: TRBV4-1
D: NA
size: NA
DNA: TGCGCCAGCAGCCGCCCCGGGGAGGAGCGTTCCGGGGAGCTGTTTTTT
CDR3: CASSRPGEERSGELFF

J: TRBJ2-7
V: TRBV13
D: TRBD1
size: NA
DNA: TGTGCCACGAAATCTAGCCCGGGACAGGGGGACTACGAGCAGTACTTC
CDR3: CATKSSPGQGDYEQYF

J: TRBJ2-1
V: TRBV7-9
D: TRBD1
size: once
DNA: TGTGCCAGCAGCTCTGACAGGGCTGAGCAGTTCTTC
CDR3: CASSSDRAEQFF

J: TRBJ2-7
V: TRBV4-1
D: NA
size: NA
DNA: TGCGCCAGCAGCCAAAGACCGAGCTCCTACGAGCAGTACTTC
CDR3: CASSQRPSSYEQYF

J: TRBJ2-7
V: TRBV5-6
D: TRBD1
size: NA
DNA: TGTGCCAGCAGCGTAACCCGCGGGACAGGGTCCTACGAGCAGTACTTC
CDR3: CASSVTRGTGSYEQYF

J: TRBJ1-1
V: TRBV11-2
D: NA
size: NA
DNA: TGTGCCAGCAGCCAGGGACGGACTGAAGCTTTCTTT
CDR3: CASSQGRTEAFF

J: TRBJ2-7
V: TRBV18
D: NA
size: NA
DNA: TGTGCCAGCTCACAGGACGGGGCCTCCTACGAGCAGTACTTC
CDR3: CASSQDGASYEQYF

J: TRBJ1-2
V: TRBV4-3
D: NA
size: NA
DNA: TGCGCCAGCAGCCAAGGTGGGGCCCCCGTACCTAACTATGGCTACACCTTC
CDR3: CASSQGGAPVPNYGYTF

J: TRBJ2-1
V: TRBV27
D: NA
size: NA
DNA: TGTGCCAGCAGTTTATTTAGCGGAACCTACTCCACCGATGAGCAGTTCTTC
CDR3: CASSLFSGTYSTDEQFF

J: TRBJ2-7
V: TRBV9
D: NA
size: NA
DNA: TGTGCCAGCAGCCTCCAGGGTGAAGACGAGCAGTACTTC
CDR3: CASSLQGEDEQYF

J: TRBJ2-5
V: TRBV7-7
D: TRBD1
size: NA
DNA: TGTGCCAGCAGCCCCCAGGGGGCGGGTTGGTCGGAGTCAAAAGAGACCCAGTACTTC
CDR3: CASSPQGAGWSESKETQYF

J: TRBJ1-3
V: TRBV20-1
D: NA
size: NA
DNA: TGCAGTGCTCCTTCGGGGGACACCATATATTTT
CDR3: CSAPSGDTIYF